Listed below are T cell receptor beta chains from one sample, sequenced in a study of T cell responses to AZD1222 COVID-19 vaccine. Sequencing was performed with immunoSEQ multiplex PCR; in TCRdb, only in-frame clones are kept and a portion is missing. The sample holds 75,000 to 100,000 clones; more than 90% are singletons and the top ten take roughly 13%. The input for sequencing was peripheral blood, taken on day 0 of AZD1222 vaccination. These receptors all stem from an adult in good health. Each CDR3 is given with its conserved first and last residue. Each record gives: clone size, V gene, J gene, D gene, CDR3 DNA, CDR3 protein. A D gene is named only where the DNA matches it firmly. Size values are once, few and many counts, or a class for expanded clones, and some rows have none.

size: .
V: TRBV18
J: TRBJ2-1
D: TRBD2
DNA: TGTGCCAGCTCACCTAGCTCACCAGCGGGAGGGGCCGATGAGCAGTTCTTC
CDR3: CASSPSSPAGGADEQFF

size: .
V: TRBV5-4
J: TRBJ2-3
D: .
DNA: TGTGCCAGCAGCTTGGGGGGGGTGGATACGCAGTATTTT
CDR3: CASSLGGVDTQYF

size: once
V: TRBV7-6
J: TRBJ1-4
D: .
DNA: TGTGCCAGCAGCTTACGTTCGACGGGCCGAAATGAAAAACTGTTTTTT
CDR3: CASSLRSTGRNEKLFF

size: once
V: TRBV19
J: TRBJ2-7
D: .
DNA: TGTGCCAGTAGTCCCGGGCTAGGGGGTGGCTACGAGCAGTACTTC
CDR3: CASSPGLGGGYEQYF

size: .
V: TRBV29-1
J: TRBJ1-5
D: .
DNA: TGCAGCGCTCAAGATGGGGGCCAGCCCCAGCATTTT
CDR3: CSAQDGGQPQHF

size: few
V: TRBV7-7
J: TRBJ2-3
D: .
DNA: TGTGCCAGCAGCTCGAGTGGGGGGGCCGATACGCAGTATTTT
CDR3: CASSSSGGADTQYF

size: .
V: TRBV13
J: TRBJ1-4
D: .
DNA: TGTGCCAGCGCCTTGAGGGAAGGTGAAAAACTGTTTTTT
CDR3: CASALREGEKLFF

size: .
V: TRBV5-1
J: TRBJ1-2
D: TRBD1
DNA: TGCGCCAGCAGCAAAATTCAGGGGGCTGAAGGCTACACCTTC
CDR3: CASSKIQGAEGYTF

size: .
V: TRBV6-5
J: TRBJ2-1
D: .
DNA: TGTGCCAGCAGCCAACCTGGGTATGAGCAGTTCTTC
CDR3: CASSQPGYEQFF

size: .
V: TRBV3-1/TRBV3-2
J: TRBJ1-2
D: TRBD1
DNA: TGTGCCACCGTAGACAGGGGTTTTGTCTACACCTTC
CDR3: CATVDRGFVYTF

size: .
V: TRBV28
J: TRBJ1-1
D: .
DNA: TGTGCCAGCAGCACCCGGGGCCCGTTTGAGGCTTTCTTT
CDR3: CASSTRGPFEAFF

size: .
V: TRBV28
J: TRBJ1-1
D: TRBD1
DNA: TGTGCCAGCATTTCAGTAGGACAGGGGAACACTGAAGCTTTCTTT
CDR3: CASISVGQGNTEAFF

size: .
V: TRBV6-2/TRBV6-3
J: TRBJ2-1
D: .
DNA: TGTGCCAGCAGTTACTCGACGGATTACAATGAGCAGTTCTTC
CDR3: CASSYSTDYNEQFF

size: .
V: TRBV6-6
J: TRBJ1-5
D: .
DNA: TGTGCCAGCAGTTACTCTTTGGGTAGCAATCAGCCCCAGCATTTT
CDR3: CASSYSLGSNQPQHF

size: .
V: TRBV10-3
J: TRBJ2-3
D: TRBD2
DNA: TGTGCCATCAGGCCTGGGCTAGCGGGAGTCACAGATACGCAGTATTTT
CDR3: CAIRPGLAGVTDTQYF

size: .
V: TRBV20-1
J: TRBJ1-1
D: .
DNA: TGCAGTGCTAGAGTGACCCAAGCTTTCTTT
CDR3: CSARVTQAFF

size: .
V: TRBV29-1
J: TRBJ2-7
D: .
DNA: TGCAGCGTTAGGGGCGGGTCTACCTACGAGCAGTACTTC
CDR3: CSVRGGSTYEQYF

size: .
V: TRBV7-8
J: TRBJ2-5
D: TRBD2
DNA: TGTGCCAGCAGAACCGGGACTAGTCGTTTAGAGACCCAGTACTTC
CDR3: CASRTGTSRLETQYF

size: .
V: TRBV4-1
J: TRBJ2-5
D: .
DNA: TGCGCCAGCAGCCCGCTCCCCACGGAGACCCAGTACTTC
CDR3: CASSPLPTETQYF

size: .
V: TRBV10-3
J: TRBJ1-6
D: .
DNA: TGTGCCACCTCTCCGGGACCAAATTCACCCCTCCACTTT
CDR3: CATSPGPNSPLHF

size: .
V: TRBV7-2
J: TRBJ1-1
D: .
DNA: TGTGCCAGCAGCCCGGGTTCCCTGAATACTGAAGCTTTCTTT
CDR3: CASSPGSLNTEAFF

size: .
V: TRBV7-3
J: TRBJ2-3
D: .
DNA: TGTGCCAGCAGCTCCGGGGTTTCCAGAAACACAGATACGCAGTATTTT
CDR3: CASSSGVSRNTDTQYF

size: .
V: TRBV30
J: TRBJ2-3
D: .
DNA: TGTGCCTGGAGTGTAAGGGGCCGGGTTCTTGATACGCAGTATTTT
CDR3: CAWSVRGRVLDTQYF

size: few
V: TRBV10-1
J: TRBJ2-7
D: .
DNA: TGCGCCAGCAGTGACATGGGGAACGAGCAGTACTTC
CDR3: CASSDMGNEQYF